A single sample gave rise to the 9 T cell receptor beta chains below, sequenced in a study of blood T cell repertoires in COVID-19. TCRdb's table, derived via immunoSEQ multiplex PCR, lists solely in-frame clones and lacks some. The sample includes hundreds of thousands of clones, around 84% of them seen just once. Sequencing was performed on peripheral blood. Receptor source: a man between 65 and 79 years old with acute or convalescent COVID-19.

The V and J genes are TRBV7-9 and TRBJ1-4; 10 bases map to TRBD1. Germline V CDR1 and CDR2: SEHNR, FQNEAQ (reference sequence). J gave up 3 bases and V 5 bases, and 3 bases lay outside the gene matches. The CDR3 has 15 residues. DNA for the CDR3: TGTGCCAGCAGCCTAGGACAGGGGGCTAATGAAAAACTGTTTTTT. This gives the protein CASSLGQGANEKLFF. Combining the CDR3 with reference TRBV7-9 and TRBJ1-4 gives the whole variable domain DTGVSQNPRHKITKRGQNVTFRCDPISEHNRLYWYRQTLGQGPEFLTYFQNEAQLEKSRLLSDRFSAERPKGSFSTLEIQRTEQGDSAMYLCASSLGQGANEKLFFGSGTQLSVL.

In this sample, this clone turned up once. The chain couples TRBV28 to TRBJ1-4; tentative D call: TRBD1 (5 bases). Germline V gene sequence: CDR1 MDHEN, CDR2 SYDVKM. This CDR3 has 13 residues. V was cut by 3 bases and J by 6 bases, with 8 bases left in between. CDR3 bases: TGTGCCAGCAGTTTCGGGACTTATGAAAAACTGTTTTTT. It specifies CASSFGTYEKLFF. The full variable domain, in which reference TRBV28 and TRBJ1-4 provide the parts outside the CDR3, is DVKVTQSSRYLVKRTGEKVFLECVQDMDHENMFWYRQDPGLGLRLIYFSYDVKMKEKGDIPEGYSVSREKKERFSLILESASTNQTSMYLCASSFGTYEKLFFGSGTQLSVL.

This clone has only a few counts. The CDR3 loop is CASSQRDYYGYTF. The CDR3 DNA reads TGTGCCAGCAGTCAGAGGGACTACTATGGCTACACCTTC. V is TRBV27 and J is TRBJ1-2, with TRBD1 as a possible D gene (5 bases). Trimming shortened V by 5 bases and J by 3 bases, and 10 bases separated the two germline ends. This CDR3 comprises 13 residues. Germline lookup yields CDR1 MNHEY and CDR2 SMNVEV (reference sequence).

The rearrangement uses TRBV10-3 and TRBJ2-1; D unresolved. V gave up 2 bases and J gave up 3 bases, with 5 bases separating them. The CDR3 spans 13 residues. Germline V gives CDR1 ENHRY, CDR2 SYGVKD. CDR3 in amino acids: CAISETGYNEQFF. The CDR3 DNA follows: TGTGCCATCAGTGAGACGGGCTACAATGAGCAGTTCTTC.

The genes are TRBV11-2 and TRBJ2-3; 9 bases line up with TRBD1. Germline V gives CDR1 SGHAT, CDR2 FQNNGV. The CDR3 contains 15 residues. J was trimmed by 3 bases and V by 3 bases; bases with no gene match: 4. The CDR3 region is CASSFYRGQTDTQYF. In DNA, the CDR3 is TGTGCCAGCAGCTTCTACAGGGGGCAAACAGATACGCAGTATTTT.

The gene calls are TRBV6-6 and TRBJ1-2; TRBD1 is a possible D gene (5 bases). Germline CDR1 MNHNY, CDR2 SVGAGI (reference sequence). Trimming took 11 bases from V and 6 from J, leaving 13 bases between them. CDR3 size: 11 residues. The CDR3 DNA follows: TGTGCCGCCTGGGGGGGGGATGGCTACACCTTC. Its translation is CAAWGGDGYTF.

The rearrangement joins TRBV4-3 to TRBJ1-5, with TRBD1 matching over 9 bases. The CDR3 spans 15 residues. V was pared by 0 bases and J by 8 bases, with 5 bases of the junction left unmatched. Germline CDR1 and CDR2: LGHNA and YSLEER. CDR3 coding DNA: TGCGCCAGCAGCCAAGAAGGGACAGGGAGAAAGCCCCAGCATTTT. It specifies CASSQEGTGRKPQHF.

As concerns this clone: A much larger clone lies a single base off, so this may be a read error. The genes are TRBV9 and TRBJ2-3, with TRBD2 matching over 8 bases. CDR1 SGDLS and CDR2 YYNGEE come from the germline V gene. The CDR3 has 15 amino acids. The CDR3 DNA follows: TGTGCCAGCAGCGTAGATGGACTAGCATCAGATGCGCAGTATTTT. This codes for CASSVDGLASDAQYF.

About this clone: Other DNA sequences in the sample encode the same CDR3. In nucleotides, the CDR3 is TGTGCCAGCAGTCCAGGGGGGATTACCTACGAGCAGTACTTC. Encoded protein: CASSPGGITYEQYF. This chain links TRBV28 with TRBJ2-7; D might be TRBD1 (7 bases). Trimming took 5 bases from V and 2 from J, leaving 13 bases between them. The CDR3 consists of 14 residues. Germline V CDR1 and CDR2: MDHEN, SYDVKM. Together with reference TRBV28 and TRBJ2-7, the CDR3 gives the full variable domain: DVKVTQSSRYLVKRTGEKVFLECVQDMDHENMFWYRQDPGLGLRLIYFSYDVKMKEKGDIPEGYSVSREKKERFSLILESASTNQTSMYLCASSPGGITYEQYFGPGTRLTVT.